This T cell receptor (beta chain) is from a study of shared clonotypes between healthy human individuals. Trimming shortened V by 6 bases and J by 7 bases, and 25 bases separated the two germline ends. Germline V gene data show CDR1 as LGHNA and CDR2 as YSLEER. The CDR3 contains 17 residues. In the case of this clone: Its antigen is not known.

Findings and limits, study-wide: As a rule, naive subsets had a larger estimated richness than memory subsets. Investigators collected only blood, and repertoires in tissues likely differ.

The repertoire was sequenced with immunoSEQ multiplex PCR; TCRdb's copy has only in-frame clones and lacks some. The sample lists 650,000 to 700,000 clones, roughly 91% seen once, with roughly 36% in the top ten. The chain couples TRBV4-3 to TRBJ2-1; perhaps TRBD2 as D (7 bases). The receptor's source is a young man in good health. Some clones in this sample may be carry-over from other donors' samples. The sample was memory CD8+ T cells from PBMCs. Documented subset: CD45RO+ cells pooled with CCR7-negative TemRA cells. The CDR3 region is CASSPRWGRESENEQFF. The CDR3 region has the DNA TGCGCCAGCAGTCCACGATGGGGGCGGGAGTCTGAAAATGAGCAGTTCTTC.